The rows below give T cell receptor beta chains drawn from one sample of a study of CD8+ T cells in alopecia areata. Sequencing used immunoSEQ multiplex PCR; TCRdb keeps in-frame clones, though not all of them. The data show about 190,000 clones, more than 55% seen once. Sequences were derived from CD4+ T cells sorted from blood, sampled at week 4, from a patient treated with tofacitinib. The receptors were gathered from a human donor with alopecia areata. CDR3s include the opening cysteine and the closing phenylalanine or tryptophan. The D gene is left open where the match is weak. A row's size may be missing; if present it is once, few, many or a size class.

v_call: TRBV11-2; clone_size: -; d_call: TRBD1; j_call: TRBJ2-7; cdr3_aa: CASSLAGGADEQYF; cdr3_nt: TGTGCCAGCAGCTTAGCAGGGGGAGCCGACGAGCAGTACTTC
v_call: TRBV6-1; clone_size: -; d_call: -; j_call: TRBJ1-5; cdr3_aa: CASSEMQHQPQHF; cdr3_nt: TGTGCCAGCAGTGAGATGCAGCATCAGCCCCAGCATTTT
v_call: TRBV15; clone_size: -; d_call: -; j_call: TRBJ1-1; cdr3_aa: CATSPRRGDTEAFF; cdr3_nt: TGTGCCACCAGCCCCCGAAGGGGGGACACTGAAGCTTTCTTT
v_call: TRBV5-1; clone_size: -; d_call: -; j_call: TRBJ2-1; cdr3_aa: CASSLLLAGNEQFF; cdr3_nt: TGCGCCAGCAGCTTGTTGCTAGCTGGTAATGAGCAGTTCTTC
v_call: TRBV7-9; clone_size: -; d_call: TRBD2; j_call: TRBJ2-1; cdr3_aa: CASSLSRGGSVINEQFF; cdr3_nt: TGTGCCAGCAGCTTGTCCCGGGGCGGGAGTGTTATCAATGAGCAGTTCTTC
v_call: TRBV29-1; clone_size: few; d_call: -; j_call: TRBJ2-2; cdr3_aa: CSVEGASGTGELFF; cdr3_nt: TGCAGCGTTGAGGGGGCGTCGGGCACCGGGGAGCTGTTTTTT
v_call: TRBV15; clone_size: -; d_call: -; j_call: TRBJ2-5; cdr3_aa: CATSRDLVGVGETQYF; cdr3_nt: TGTGCCACCAGCAGAGATCTAGTGGGAGTGGGAGAGACCCAGTACTTC
v_call: TRBV7-8; clone_size: -; d_call: TRBD1; j_call: TRBJ2-7; cdr3_aa: CASSSRGQGAYEQYF; cdr3_nt: TGTGCCAGCAGCTCCCGCGGACAGGGGGCTTACGAGCAGTACTTC
v_call: TRBV5-1; clone_size: few; d_call: TRBD1; j_call: TRBJ1-1; cdr3_aa: CASSREGQGHTEAFF; cdr3_nt: TGCGCCAGCAGCCGGGAGGGACAGGGGCACACTGAAGCTTTCTTT
v_call: TRBV5-4; clone_size: -; d_call: -; j_call: TRBJ1-2; cdr3_aa: CASGRPEYGYGYTF; cdr3_nt: TGTGCCAGCGGGCGCCCGGAATACGGCTATGGCTACACCTTC
v_call: TRBV6-5; clone_size: -; d_call: -; j_call: TRBJ2-6; cdr3_aa: CASSYGGSGANVLTF; cdr3_nt: TGTGCCAGCAGTTACGGGGGGTCTGGGGCCAACGTCCTGACTTTC
v_call: TRBV27; clone_size: -; d_call: -; j_call: TRBJ2-2; cdr3_aa: CASRHEGEGPNTGELFF; cdr3_nt: TGTGCCAGCAGACACGAGGGGGAGGGCCCCAACACCGGGGAGCTGTTTTTT
v_call: TRBV5-1; clone_size: -; d_call: TRBD1; j_call: TRBJ1-2; cdr3_aa: CASSSGQGVYGYTF; cdr3_nt: TGCGCCAGCAGCTCCGGACAGGGGGTCTATGGCTACACCTTC
v_call: TRBV29-1; clone_size: -; d_call: -; j_call: TRBJ1-5; cdr3_aa: CSVGGVDGNQPQHF; cdr3_nt: TGCAGCGTGGGGGGGGTCGACGGCAATCAGCCCCAGCATTTT
v_call: TRBV4-2; clone_size: -; d_call: TRBD1; j_call: TRBJ2-7; cdr3_aa: CASRRDREFHEQYF; cdr3_nt: TGTGCCAGCAGGCGGGACAGGGAATTCCACGAGCAGTACTTC
v_call: TRBV7-6; clone_size: -; d_call: -; j_call: TRBJ2-5; cdr3_aa: CASSSGQLETQYF; cdr3_nt: TGTGCCAGCAGCTCAGGACAGTTAGAGACCCAGTACTTC
v_call: TRBV6-5; clone_size: -; d_call: -; j_call: TRBJ2-5; cdr3_aa: CASSQGRETQYF; cdr3_nt: TGTGCCAGCAGTCAGGGGCGAGAGACCCAGTACTTC
v_call: TRBV30; clone_size: -; d_call: -; j_call: TRBJ1-1; cdr3_aa: CAWTGSGYTEAFF; cdr3_nt: TGTGCCTGGACAGGGTCCGGCTACACTGAAGCTTTCTTT
v_call: TRBV20-1; clone_size: few; d_call: -; j_call: TRBJ2-3; cdr3_aa: CSAINKDTQYF; cdr3_nt: TGCAGTGCCATTAATAAAGATACGCAGTATTTT
v_call: TRBV9; clone_size: few; d_call: -; j_call: TRBJ1-2; cdr3_aa: CASSVEGGYGYTF; cdr3_nt: TGTGCCAGCAGCGTAGAGGGAGGCTATGGCTACACCTTC
v_call: TRBV5-1; clone_size: -; d_call: TRBD1; j_call: TRBJ2-4; cdr3_aa: CASSSGTGDAKNIQYF; cdr3_nt: TGCGCCAGCAGCTCCGGGACAGGGGATGCCAAAAACATTCAGTACTTC
v_call: TRBV29-1; clone_size: -; d_call: -; j_call: TRBJ2-2; cdr3_aa: CSVEDRGRVAGELFF; cdr3_nt: TGCAGCGTTGAAGATAGGGGCAGGGTCGCCGGGGAGCTGTTTTTT
v_call: TRBV4-1; clone_size: -; d_call: TRBD1; j_call: TRBJ2-1; cdr3_aa: CASSAQQGWDEQFF; cdr3_nt: TGCGCCAGCAGCGCCCAACAGGGGTGGGATGAGCAGTTCTTC